This T cell receptor beta chain emerged from a study of CDR3 diversity in severe acne. Per germline, CDR1 MDHEN and CDR2 SYDVKM. V lost 7 bases and J lost 4, with 4 bases in between. The length of the CDR3 is 11 residues. TCRdb reprocessed the PCR reads with MiXCR, giving one entry per CDR3 protein. The sample records 97,000 or so distinct CDR3 sequences, around 53% being singletons. The TCR comes from a male donor with acne. This chain connects TRBV28 to TRBJ2-2; D ambiguous. The sequenced sample consisted of blood. The CDR3 nucleotides are TGTGCCAGCATGGGCACCGGGGAGCTGTTTTTT. This translates into CASMGTGELFF.